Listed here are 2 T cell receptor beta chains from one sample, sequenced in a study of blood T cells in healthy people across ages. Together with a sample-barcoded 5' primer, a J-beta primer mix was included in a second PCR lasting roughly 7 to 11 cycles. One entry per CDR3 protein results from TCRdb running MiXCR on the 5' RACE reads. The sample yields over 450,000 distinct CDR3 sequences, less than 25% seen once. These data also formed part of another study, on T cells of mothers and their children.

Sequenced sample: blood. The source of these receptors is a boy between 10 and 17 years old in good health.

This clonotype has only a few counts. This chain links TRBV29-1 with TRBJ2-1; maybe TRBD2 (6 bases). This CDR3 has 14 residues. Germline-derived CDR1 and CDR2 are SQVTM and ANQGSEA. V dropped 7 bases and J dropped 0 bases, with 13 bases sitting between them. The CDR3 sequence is CSAGAGRSYNEQFF. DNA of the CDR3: TGCAGCGCCGGAGCGGGTCGCTCCTACAATGAGCAGTTCTTC.

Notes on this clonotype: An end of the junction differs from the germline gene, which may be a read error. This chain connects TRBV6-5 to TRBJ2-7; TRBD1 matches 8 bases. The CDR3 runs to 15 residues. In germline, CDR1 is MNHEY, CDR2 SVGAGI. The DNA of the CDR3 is TGTGCCAGCAGTTACTTAGCAGGGGGCTCCGACGAGCAGTACTTC. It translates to CASSYLAGGSDEQYF.